The 28 T cell receptor beta chains listed next were all sequenced from one sample in a study of T cells after yellow fever vaccination. TCRdb processed the 5' RACE reads anew with MiXCR; each CDR3 protein has one entry. The table has a few hundred thousand distinct CDR3 sequences, approximately 7% seen once. This sample comprised PBMCs, obtained about 49 days after the first yellow fever vaccination. The source of these receptors is a man aged 18 to 29 who received the YFV17D yellow fever vaccine.

The chain is built from TRBV5-1 and TRBJ1-2, with no clear D. This CDR3 region has 13 residues. Germline CDR1 reads SGHRS; CDR2 reads YFSETQ. Trimming removed 5 bases at V and 6 bases at J, with 14 bases between. DNA of the CDR3: TGCGCCAGCAGTCACGGTCCTACCGATGGCTACACCTTC. This codes for CASSHGPTDGYTF.

The V call is TRBV9, the J call TRBJ2-3; the match to TRBD1 covers 8 bases. J gave up 0 bases and V 7 bases, and 13 bases lay outside the gene matches. CDR3 length: 17 amino acids. Germline V lookup: CDR1 SGDLS, CDR2 YYNGEE. CDR3 nucleotide sequence: TGTGCCAGCGGCGACAGGGGCGACGGACTTAGCACAGATACGCAGTATTTT. It specifies CASGDRGDGLSTDTQYF.

This clonotype turned up a few times. The chain combines TRBV19 with TRBJ1-1; 10 bases are a match to TRBD1. The germline gives CDR1 LNHDA, CDR2 SQIVND (reference sequence). V trimming: 6 bases; J trimming: 4 bases; junction bases outside the gene matches: 14. The CDR3 spans 17 residues. CDR3: CASRGPGQGLLGTEAFF. The CDR3 nucleotides are TGTGCCAGTAGGGGACCGGGACAGGGGTTGCTTGGCACTGAAGCTTTCTTT. Complete variable domain (other parts from reference TRBV19 and TRBJ1-1): DGGITQSPKYLFRKEGQNVTLSCEQNLNHDAMYWYRQDPGQGLRLIYYSQIVNDFQKGDIAEGYSVSREKKESFPLTVTSAQKNPTAFYLCASRGPGQGLLGTEAFFGQGTRLTVV.

This clonotype was detected a few times. The chain links TRBV24-1 to TRBJ2-2, with 8 bases aligning to TRBD1. V trimming: 3 bases; J trimming: 4 bases; junction bases outside the gene matches: 15. Germline CDR1 and CDR2: KGHDR and SFDVKD. The CDR3 runs 19 residues. The CDR3 coding sequence is TGTGCCACCAGTGATATACCGGGGGCGGACAGGGCCCCCACCGGGGAGCTGTTTTTT. Its protein product is CATSDIPGADRAPTGELFF.

This sequence joins TRBV7-2 and TRBJ2-1; D not certain. There are 13 residues in the CDR3. V shed 1 base and J shed 9 bases, with 10 bases lying between them. CDR1 and CDR2 from the germline V gene are SGHTA and FQGNSA. CDR3: CASSLGRLAEQFF. The CDR3 DNA is TGTGCCAGCAGCTTAGGTAGGTTGGCTGAGCAGTTCTTC.

This clonotype was detected only a few times. The chain employs TRBV19 and TRBJ2-1, with 12 positions matching TRBD1. The CDR3 runs 15 residues. Losses at the gene ends were 3 bases for V and 9 bases for J; bases not matched to a gene: 6. Germline V gives CDR1 LNHDA, CDR2 SQIVND (reference sequence). The CDR3 DNA reads TGTGCCAGTAGTATCCGGGACAGGGGGCACCTTGAGCAGTTCTTC. It codes for CASSIRDRGHLEQFF.

This clonotype has just a few counts. The rearrangement joins TRBV7-2 to TRBJ1-1; D not resolved. Germline-derived CDR1 and CDR2 are SGHTA and FQGNSA. V gave up 5 bases and J gave up 0 bases, with 7 bases separating them. This CDR3 comprises 13 residues. The CDR3 nucleotides are TGTGCCAGCAGCGAGGAGATGAACACTGAAGCTTTCTTT. Protein product: CASSEEMNTEAFF. The variable domain in full, completed from reference TRBV7-2 and TRBJ1-1, reads GAGVSQSPSNKVTEKGKDVELRCDPISGHTALYWYRQSLGQGLEFLIYFQGNSAPDKSGLPSDRFSAERTGGSVSTLTIQRTQQEDSAVYLCASSEEMNTEAFFGQGTRLTVV.

This clonotype has just a few counts. This chain uses TRBV15 with TRBJ2-7, with no clear D. Germline lookup yields CDR1 LNHNV and CDR2 YYDKDF (reference sequence). Trimming pared 0 bases from V and 3 bases from J, leaving 6 bases between. There are 13 residues in the CDR3. The CDR3 region has the DNA TGTGCCACCAGCAGAGATCTGGGCTACGAGCAGTACTTC. Protein product: CATSRDLGYEQYF.

Comment on this clonotype: The junction and the germline gene differ at one end; a read error may be behind it. The rearrangement links TRBV2 to TRBJ2-7, with 8 bases that match TRBD1. Germline V lookup: CDR1 SNHLY, CDR2 FYNNEI. There are 18 residues in the CDR3. For the CDR3, the DNA is TGTGCCTGCAGTTTACAAAACCCGGACAGGGCCCACCCCTACGAGCAGTACTTC. It is translated as CACSLQNPDRAHPYEQYF.

The chain joins TRBV5-1 to TRBJ2-1; D gene unclear. The germline CDR1 and CDR2 sequences are SGHRS and YFSETQ. The CDR3 is made up of 15 amino acids. With 0 bases removed from V and 0 bases from J, the gap between germline ends came to 7 bases. In DNA form, the CDR3 reads TGCGCCAGCAGCTTGGGGAGAGACTCCTACAATGAGCAGTTCTTC. It specifies CASSLGRDSYNEQFF.

This clonotype has only a few counts. The chain has TRBV7-2 and TRBJ2-3; 9 bases align to TRBD2. V was pared by 1 base and J by 4 bases, with 0 bases of the junction left unmatched. This CDR3 spans 14 amino acids. Germline V gene sequence: CDR1 SGHTA, CDR2 FQGNSA. CDR3 sequence reads: CASSLGTSADTQYF. In DNA form, the CDR3 reads TGTGCCAGCAGCTTAGGGACTAGCGCAGATACGCAGTATTTT.

The chain combines TRBV20-1 with TRBJ2-1, with no clear D. V dropped 1 base and J dropped 6 bases, with 16 bases sitting between them. Germline loops: CDR1 DFQATT, CDR2 SNEGSKA (reference sequence). The CDR3 extends over 15 amino acids. CDR3 DNA sequence: TGCAGTGCTAGAGCGAGTGTAGAGCGCCGCAATGAGCAGTTCTTC. It translates to CSARASVERRNEQFF.

CDR3 in DNA: TGTGCCACCAGCGAGACAGGGCAAGAGACCCAGTACTTC. This codes for CATSETGQETQYF. The rearrangement joins TRBV24-1 to TRBJ2-5; 7 nucleotides align to TRBD1. Germline CDR1 and CDR2: KGHDR and SFDVKD. The CDR3 extends over 13 amino acids. J was trimmed by 2 bases and V by 7 bases; bases with no gene match: 3.

The chain carries TRBV7-6 and TRBJ2-7, with no clear D. V was clipped by 0 bases and J by 4 bases, with 13 bases between them. CDR3 length: 15 amino acids. Looked up from germline, CDR1 is SGHVS and CDR2 is FNYEAQ. This chain's CDR3 is CASSLADSSGYEQYF. The CDR3 nucleotides read TGTGCCAGCAGCTTAGCGGATAGTAGTGGGTACGAGCAGTACTTC.

The gene calls are TRBV11-2 and TRBJ2-2; D is possibly TRBD2 (7 bases). Looked up from germline, CDR1 is SGHAT and CDR2 is FQNNGV. There are 18 residues in the CDR3. V lost 5 bases, J lost 4 bases, and 23 bases lay in between. The CDR3 coding sequence is TGTGCCAGCAGCCCGGGCTTCTGGGGGGGGGGCCTCACCGGGGAGCTGTTTTTT. This encodes CASSPGFWGGGLTGELFF.

The V and J genes are TRBV7-2 and TRBJ2-3, with no clear D. CDR1 and CDR2 from the germline V gene are SGHTA and FQGNSA. This CDR3 contains 15 residues. The germline V and J ends were trimmed by 2 bases and 3 bases, with 12 bases remaining between them. CDR3 residues: CASSLWWTPTDTQYF. The CDR3 coding sequence is TGTGCCAGCAGCTTATGGTGGACCCCGACAGATACGCAGTATTTT.

This clonotype was found many times. The rearrangement joins TRBV7-2 to TRBJ1-1, with 7 bases matching TRBD1. CDR3 length: 14 amino acids. CDR1 is SGHTA, CDR2 FQGNSA, per germline. The V and J ends lost 2 bases and 4 bases, in that order; junction bases with no gene match: 4. The chain's CDR3 is CASSLQGGVTEAFF. CDR3 coding DNA: TGTGCCAGCAGCTTACAGGGGGGGGTCACTGAAGCTTTCTTT.

The table lists this clonotype with a few counts. V usage is TRBV12-3 or TRBV12-4 and J usage is TRBJ1-6; TRBD1 aligns across 7 bases. V lost 8 bases and J lost 8; bases outside the gene matches: 6. This CDR3 is 13 amino acids long. The CDR3 is CASGQEQYSPLHF. CDR3 nucleotides: TGTGCCAGCGGACAGGAGCAATATTCACCCCTCCACTTT.

This clonotype occurred a few times. The chain recombines TRBV20-1 with TRBJ1-1, with no clear D. Germline V CDR1 and CDR2: DFQATT, SNEGSKA (reference sequence). This CDR3 contains 11 residues. V gave up 3 bases and J gave up 4 bases, with 6 bases separating them. For the CDR3, the DNA is TGCAGTGCTAGGGCTTTCACTGAAGCTTTCTTT. This translates into CSARAFTEAFF.

This chain links TRBV4-2 with TRBJ2-1, with D perhaps being TRBD1 or TRBD2 (5 bases each). The V gene's germline CDR1 is LGHNA and CDR2 YNFKEQ. The V gene lost 1 base and the J gene lost 2 bases, with 9 bases spanning the gap. The CDR3 consists of 15 residues. This CDR3 reads CASSQGGTPYNEQFF. CDR3 nucleotides: TGTGCCAGCAGCCAAGGAGGGACCCCCTACAATGAGCAGTTCTTC.

This clonotype was seen a handful of times. The chain couples TRBV30 to TRBJ2-1; unclear D gene. Trimming shortened V by 0 bases and J by 1 base, and 19 bases separated the two germline ends. This CDR3 contains 18 residues. Germline values: CDR1 GTSNPN, CDR2 SVGIG (reference sequence). The CDR3 protein is CAWSVRLGGGGSYNEQFF. CDR3 bases: TGTGCCTGGAGTGTTCGATTAGGCGGTGGCGGATCCTACAATGAGCAGTTCTTC.

This clonotype was counted many times. DNA for the CDR3: TGCAGTCTCTGCAGGGGAGGGTTGGACACTGAAGCTTTCTTT. It specifies CSLCRGGLDTEAFF. The rearrangement uses TRBV20-1 and TRBJ1-1, with D possibly matching TRBD1 (6 bases). Germline loops: CDR1 DFQATT, CDR2 SNEGSKA (reference sequence). The CDR3 is 14 amino acids. The V end was cut by 8 bases, the J end by 3 bases, with 19 bases between.

The chain joins TRBV4-1 to TRBJ1-2, with 9 nucleotides matching TRBD1. The germline gives CDR1 MGHRA, CDR2 YSYEKL. This CDR3 contains 18 residues. V lost 4 bases and J lost 0; bases outside the gene matches: 12. The CDR3 protein is CASSRRDRVPGANYGYTF. DNA of the CDR3: TGCGCCAGCAGCCGCCGGGACAGGGTTCCTGGGGCTAACTATGGCTACACCTTC.

Only a few counts were recorded for this clonotype. The rearrangement joins TRBV20-1 to TRBJ1-5; D gene unclear. CDR1 is DFQATT, CDR2 SNEGSKA, per germline (reference sequence). The CDR3 runs to 9 residues. V dropped 7 bases and J dropped 8 bases, with 6 bases sitting between them. The CDR3 loop reads CSETKPQHF. The CDR3 nucleotides read TGCAGTGAGACCAAGCCCCAGCATTTT.

The gene calls are TRBV9 and TRBJ2-5; TRBD2 aligns across 7 bases. There are 13 residues in the CDR3. Germline CDR1 SGDLS, CDR2 YYNGEE. V was clipped by 2 bases and J by 5 bases; unmatched bases: 3. The CDR3 is CASSVDSGETQYF. CDR3 sequence (DNA): TGTGCCAGCAGCGTTGATAGCGGGGAGACCCAGTACTTC.

This clonotype was recorded a few times. V gene TRBV20-1 combines with J gene TRBJ2-1; TRBD2 aligns across 10 bases. With V trimmed by 3 bases and J by 9 bases, 8 bases remained unmatched. The CDR3 loop spans 14 amino acids. Germline values: CDR1 DFQATT, CDR2 SNEGSKA (reference sequence). CDR3 amino acids: CSARGSGGAAEQFF. The CDR3 DNA reads as TGCAGTGCTAGGGGAAGCGGGGGGGCGGCTGAGCAGTTCTTC.

A few counts support this clonotype. The chain recombines TRBV7-3 with TRBJ1-1, with D possibly being TRBD1 (6 bases). The CDR3 runs 15 residues. Germline CDR1 is SGHTA and CDR2 is FQGTGA. Trimming cost V 2 bases and J 1 base, with 11 bases left between them. Here the CDR3 reads CASSLRPGENTEAFF. CDR3 DNA: TGTGCCAGCAGCTTACGTCCAGGGGAGAACACTGAAGCTTTCTTT.

The V call is TRBV5-1, the J call TRBJ2-3; 7 bases map to TRBD1. The V gene's germline CDR1 is SGHRS and CDR2 YFSETQ. Losses at the gene ends were 4 bases for V and 2 bases for J; bases not matched to a gene: 10. This CDR3 is built from 16 residues. The CDR3 region is CASSPNPRGFTDTQYF. The CDR3, as DNA: TGCGCCAGCAGCCCCAACCCCAGGGGGTTCACAGATACGCAGTATTTT.